Listed below are T cell receptor beta chains from one sample, sequenced in a study of PD-1 blockade in classical Hodgkin lymphoma. The repertoire was sequenced with immunoSEQ multiplex PCR; TCRdb's copy has only in-frame clones and lacks some. This table has about 20,000 clones, over 70% appearing once. The sample in question was peripheral blood mononuclear cells (PBMCs), obtained before the second cycle of nivolumab. All receptors come from a human donor with classical Hodgkin lymphoma. Each CDR3 is given with its conserved first and last residue. The D gene is left open where the match is weak. Part of the rows lack a size; the others show once, few, many or a class for expanded clones.

V gene,J gene,D gene,clone size,CDR3 protein,CDR3 DNA
TRBV27,TRBJ1-2,NA,NA,CASSLSYSIYGYTF,TGTGCCAGCAGTTTATCCTACAGCATCTATGGCTACACCTTC
TRBV18,TRBJ2-7,TRBD1,NA,CASSYTGGYYEQYF,TGTGCCAGCTCATATACAGGGGGCTATTACGAGCAGTACTTC
TRBV11-3,TRBJ2-1,NA,NA,CASSFDLAYNEQFF,TGTGCCAGCAGCTTTGACCTGGCCTACAATGAGCAGTTCTTC
TRBV28,TRBJ2-5,TRBD2,NA,CASTRGGTQYF,TGTGCCAGCACCCGGGGGGGGACCCAGTACTTC
TRBV5-1,TRBJ2-5,NA,NA,CASSLSGEAGVGSQYF,TGCGCCAGCAGCTTGTCGGGTGAGGCAGGAGTGGGGTCCCAGTACTTC
TRBV27,TRBJ1-5,TRBD1,NA,CASSFTGVLGQPQHF,TGTGCCAGCAGTTTCACAGGGGTTCTAGGACAGCCCCAGCATTTT
TRBV9,TRBJ2-7,NA,NA,CASSAQATHEQYF,TGTGCCAGCAGCGCACAGGCCACCCACGAGCAGTACTTC
TRBV21-1,TRBJ2-7,NA,NA,CASIPGGGQPEQYF,TGTGCCAGCATCCCGGGCGGCGGACAGCCCGAGCAGTACTTC
TRBV5-1,TRBJ2-7,NA,few,CASSLVALRGGHEQYF,TGCGCCAGCAGCTTGGTAGCCCTTCGTGGAGGGCACGAGCAGTACTTC
TRBV11-3,TRBJ1-1,NA,few,CASSLVAVQMNTEAFF,TGTGCCAGCAGCTTAGTGGCAGTCCAAATGAACACTGAAGCTTTCTTT